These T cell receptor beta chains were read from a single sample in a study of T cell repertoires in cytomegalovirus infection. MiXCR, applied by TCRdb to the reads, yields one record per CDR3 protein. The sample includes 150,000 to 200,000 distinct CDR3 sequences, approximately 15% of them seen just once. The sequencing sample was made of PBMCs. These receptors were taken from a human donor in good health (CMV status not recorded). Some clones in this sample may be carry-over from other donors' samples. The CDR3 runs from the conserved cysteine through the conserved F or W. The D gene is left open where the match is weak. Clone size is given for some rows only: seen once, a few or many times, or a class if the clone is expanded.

CDR3nt: TGCGCCAGCAGCTTGGGTTTAGCGGGAAGCTCCTACAATGAGCAGTTCTTC
CDR3aa: CASSLGLAGSSYNEQFF
j_gene: TRBJ2-1
d_gene: TRBD2
v_gene: TRBV5-1
len: 17
abundance: once

CDR3nt: TGTGCCAGCAGTTATCCGGGACAGTCCTACGAGCAGTACTTC
CDR3aa: CASSYPGQSYEQYF
j_gene: TRBJ2-7
d_gene: TRBD1
v_gene: TRBV6-6
len: 14
abundance: many

CDR3nt: TGTGCCAGCAGTGAAGCGAGACCCGGTGGGATAACTGAAGCTTTCTTT
CDR3aa: CASSEARPGGITEAFF
j_gene: TRBJ1-1
d_gene: NA
v_gene: TRBV2
len: 16
abundance: NA

CDR3nt: TGTGCCAGCAGCTTAAACGACAGGAAGGAGCAGTACTTC
CDR3aa: CASSLNDRKEQYF
j_gene: TRBJ2-7
d_gene: NA
v_gene: TRBV7-3
len: 13
abundance: many

CDR3nt: TGTGCCACCAGTGATCCCAAGGACTCTAATGAAAAACTGTTTTTT
CDR3aa: CATSDPKDSNEKLFF
j_gene: TRBJ1-4
d_gene: NA
v_gene: TRBV24-1
len: 15
abundance: NA

CDR3nt: TGTGCCAGTAGTAAACCCAAAGAGGGGGGAAGGAATCAGCCCCAGCATTTT
CDR3aa: CASSKPKEGGRNQPQHF
j_gene: TRBJ1-5
d_gene: NA
v_gene: TRBV6-6
len: 17
abundance: few

CDR3nt: TGTGCCAGCAGTCGCCGGACAGGGGGCGGCGAGCAGTACTTC
CDR3aa: CASSRRTGGGEQYF
j_gene: TRBJ2-7
d_gene: TRBD1
v_gene: TRBV6-5
len: 14
abundance: NA

CDR3nt: TGTGCCAGCAGCTTAGCAAACAGGCTCTCGAGGACTGAAGCTTTCTTT
CDR3aa: CASSLANRLSRTEAFF
j_gene: TRBJ1-1
d_gene: NA
v_gene: TRBV7-2
len: 16
abundance: many

CDR3nt: TGCAGCGTTGGCACATTAGAGACCCAGTACTTC
CDR3aa: CSVGTLETQYF
j_gene: TRBJ2-5
d_gene: NA
v_gene: TRBV29-1
len: 11
abundance: once

CDR3nt: TGTGCCAGCAGCCCGGGGTCGGCCTATGGCTACACCTTC
CDR3aa: CASSPGSAYGYTF
j_gene: TRBJ1-2
d_gene: NA
v_gene: TRBV7-2
len: 13
abundance: many

CDR3nt: TGTGCCAGCAGCTCTCAAAGAGGGTATAATCAGCCCCAGCATTTT
CDR3aa: CASSSQRGYNQPQHF
j_gene: TRBJ1-5
d_gene: NA
v_gene: TRBV7-6
len: 15
abundance: many

CDR3nt: TGTGCCAGCAGCCCGGGACAGCATGAGCAGTTCTTC
CDR3aa: CASSPGQHEQFF
j_gene: TRBJ2-1
d_gene: TRBD1
v_gene: TRBV11-3
len: 12
abundance: many

CDR3nt: TGTGCCAGCAGCTCCCGACGGTTGAACACTGAAGCTTTCTTT
CDR3aa: CASSSRRLNTEAFF
j_gene: TRBJ1-1
d_gene: NA
v_gene: TRBV7-8
len: 14
abundance: many

CDR3nt: TGTGCCAGTAGTTTTTCGACAGGCGGGAATTCACCCCTCCACTTT
CDR3aa: CASSFSTGGNSPLHF
j_gene: TRBJ1-6
d_gene: NA
v_gene: TRBV19
len: 15
abundance: NA

CDR3nt: TGTGCCACCAGTTTAGGGCAGGGGAGAGGCTACACCTTC
CDR3aa: CATSLGQGRGYTF
j_gene: TRBJ1-2
d_gene: NA
v_gene: TRBV12-3/TRBV12-4
len: 13
abundance: NA

CDR3nt: TGCGCCAGCAGCCAATTAACAGGGCCCACCTACGAGCAGTACTTC
CDR3aa: CASSQLTGPTYEQYF
j_gene: TRBJ2-7
d_gene: NA
v_gene: TRBV4-3
len: 15
abundance: NA

CDR3nt: TGTGCCAGCAGCTTGAAGCCTAGCGGGGATTTTCTCTACAATGAGCAGTTCTTC
CDR3aa: CASSLKPSGDFLYNEQFF
j_gene: TRBJ2-1
d_gene: TRBD2
v_gene: TRBV5-5
len: 18
abundance: few

CDR3nt: TGTGCCAGCAGTTTTGGAGTGGGGACAAGCACAGATACGCAGTATTTT
CDR3aa: CASSFGVGTSTDTQYF
j_gene: TRBJ2-3
d_gene: NA
v_gene: TRBV28
len: 16
abundance: few

CDR3nt: TGTGCCATCAGTGAGTCCGGGACAGGGGGCCACGAGCAGTACTTC
CDR3aa: CAISESGTGGHEQYF
j_gene: TRBJ2-7
d_gene: TRBD1
v_gene: TRBV10-3
len: 15
abundance: NA

CDR3nt: TGTGCCAGCAGCTTAACAGGGAACACCGGGGAGCTGTTTTTT
CDR3aa: CASSLTGNTGELFF
j_gene: TRBJ2-2
d_gene: NA
v_gene: TRBV7-3
len: 14
abundance: many

CDR3nt: TGTGCCAGCAGTAGGGGACTAGCGGGAGGGGAAAACGAGCAGTACTTC
CDR3aa: CASSRGLAGGENEQYF
j_gene: TRBJ2-7
d_gene: TRBD2
v_gene: TRBV28
len: 16
abundance: NA

CDR3nt: TGTGCCAGCAGCCGAACTAGCGGGGGGACACAAGAGACCCAGTACTTC
CDR3aa: CASSRTSGGTQETQYF
j_gene: TRBJ2-5
d_gene: TRBD2
v_gene: TRBV6-1
len: 16
abundance: many

CDR3nt: TGTGCCAGCAGTCCAGACGGGGGCTCCTACAATGAGCAGTTCTTC
CDR3aa: CASSPDGGSYNEQFF
j_gene: TRBJ2-1
d_gene: NA
v_gene: TRBV7-9
len: 15
abundance: NA

CDR3nt: TGTGCCATCAGGGGGCCGTACAATGAGCAGTTCTTC
CDR3aa: CAIRGPYNEQFF
j_gene: TRBJ2-1
d_gene: NA
v_gene: TRBV10-3
len: 12
abundance: few

CDR3nt: TGTGCCATCAGTCCCACGGTGAACACTGAAGCTTTCTTT
CDR3aa: CAISPTVNTEAFF
j_gene: TRBJ1-1
d_gene: NA
v_gene: TRBV10-3
len: 13
abundance: few

CDR3nt: TGCGCCAGCAGCCACCGGACACCTCCTAACTATGGCTACACCTTC
CDR3aa: CASSHRTPPNYGYTF
j_gene: TRBJ1-2
d_gene: NA
v_gene: TRBV4-1
len: 15
abundance: few

CDR3nt: TGTGCCAGCAGCTTAAGGGGGGCTGGGGAGACCCAGTACTTC
CDR3aa: CASSLRGAGETQYF
j_gene: TRBJ2-5
d_gene: NA
v_gene: TRBV7-8
len: 14
abundance: many

CDR3nt: TGTGCCAGCAGGGCAGGACATCGGATAGAGAACACTGAAGCTTTCTTT
CDR3aa: CASRAGHRIENTEAFF
j_gene: TRBJ1-1
d_gene: NA
v_gene: TRBV2
len: 16
abundance: many

CDR3nt: TGTGCCACCAGTGATTCCTCCGGGGGAGGTGGCTACACCTTC
CDR3aa: CATSDSSGGGGYTF
j_gene: TRBJ1-2
d_gene: NA
v_gene: TRBV24-1
len: 14
abundance: few

CDR3nt: TGTGCCAGCAGCTTAAAGGGATCCGGGAGGGCTGAAGCTTTCTTT
CDR3aa: CASSLKGSGRAEAFF
j_gene: TRBJ1-1
d_gene: NA
v_gene: TRBV7-3
len: 15
abundance: many

CDR3nt: TGTGCCAGCAGCTTAGCTCGCTATGGCTACACCTTC
CDR3aa: CASSLARYGYTF
j_gene: TRBJ1-2
d_gene: NA
v_gene: TRBV7-8
len: 12
abundance: many

CDR3nt: TGTGCCAGCAGTTACTCCCCGGCGGGAAGCTCCTACAATGAGCAGTTCTTC
CDR3aa: CASSYSPAGSSYNEQFF
j_gene: TRBJ2-1
d_gene: NA
v_gene: TRBV6-2/TRBV6-3
len: 17
abundance: few

CDR3nt: TGTGCCAGCATGATGAGGCACCAAGAGACCCAGTACTTC
CDR3aa: CASMMRHQETQYF
j_gene: TRBJ2-5
d_gene: NA
v_gene: TRBV6-1
len: 13
abundance: many

CDR3nt: TGCAGTGCTAGAGATTTAGGGGGGAGTTTCTACGAGCAGTACTTC
CDR3aa: CSARDLGGSFYEQYF
j_gene: TRBJ2-7
d_gene: NA
v_gene: TRBV20-1
len: 15
abundance: few

CDR3nt: TGTGCCAGCAGCTTCGGTCGGGAGGGCCTCCAGTATTTT
CDR3aa: CASSFGREGLQYF
j_gene: TRBJ2-3
d_gene: TRBD2
v_gene: TRBV7-8
len: 13
abundance: many

CDR3nt: TGTGCCAGCAGTTTAGAGGGGCGCGGCAATCAGCCCCAGCATTTT
CDR3aa: CASSLEGRGNQPQHF
j_gene: TRBJ1-5
d_gene: NA
v_gene: TRBV28
len: 15
abundance: few

CDR3nt: TGTGCCAGCACCGCGGACGGAATCTATGGCTACACCTTC
CDR3aa: CASTADGIYGYTF
j_gene: TRBJ1-2
d_gene: NA
v_gene: TRBV28
len: 13
abundance: NA

CDR3nt: TGTGCCAGCAGCGTAGAGGGGACTCCTTACAATGAGCAGTTCTTC
CDR3aa: CASSVEGTPYNEQFF
j_gene: TRBJ2-1
d_gene: NA
v_gene: TRBV9
len: 15
abundance: many

CDR3nt: TGTGCCAGCAGCCAAGGACACCTCCAAGAGACCCAGTACTTC
CDR3aa: CASSQGHLQETQYF
j_gene: TRBJ2-5
d_gene: NA
v_gene: TRBV9
len: 14
abundance: few

CDR3nt: TGTGCCAGCAGTGTCGGGACAGTACCGTCGAACACCGGGGAGCTGTTTTTT
CDR3aa: CASSVGTVPSNTGELFF
j_gene: TRBJ2-2
d_gene: TRBD1
v_gene: TRBV28
len: 17
abundance: many

CDR3nt: TGTGCCAGCAGCACCCGACCGACAGGGAACGGCTACACCTTC
CDR3aa: CASSTRPTGNGYTF
j_gene: TRBJ1-2
d_gene: TRBD1
v_gene: TRBV11-2
len: 14
abundance: NA

CDR3nt: TGTGCCAGCAGTGACTCGACTAGCGGGAGCAATGAGCAGTTCTTC
CDR3aa: CASSDSTSGSNEQFF
j_gene: TRBJ2-1
d_gene: TRBD2
v_gene: TRBV6-4
len: 15
abundance: many

CDR3nt: TGTGCCAGCAGTGAAATGGTGGCATACGGCTACACCTTC
CDR3aa: CASSEMVAYGYTF
j_gene: TRBJ1-2
d_gene: NA
v_gene: TRBV2
len: 13
abundance: many

CDR3nt: TGTGCCAGCAGGCGACAGGGGGTGGAATATGGCTACACCTTC
CDR3aa: CASRRQGVEYGYTF
j_gene: TRBJ1-2
d_gene: TRBD1
v_gene: TRBV7-9
len: 14
abundance: many

CDR3nt: TGTGCCAGCAGCCCCGTGGGGACTGAAGCTTTCTTT
CDR3aa: CASSPVGTEAFF
j_gene: TRBJ1-1
d_gene: NA
v_gene: TRBV7-8
len: 12
abundance: many

CDR3nt: TGTGCCACCAGCAGAACGGGTGCAAATGAAAAACTGTTTTTT
CDR3aa: CATSRTGANEKLFF
j_gene: TRBJ1-4
d_gene: NA
v_gene: TRBV15
len: 14
abundance: once

CDR3nt: TGTGCCAGCAGTCCCGGGACAGTAGGCACCGGGGAGCTGTTTTTT
CDR3aa: CASSPGTVGTGELFF
j_gene: TRBJ2-2
d_gene: TRBD1
v_gene: TRBV12-3/TRBV12-4
len: 15
abundance: NA

CDR3nt: TGTGCCAGCAGTTACTCGATGAGCCAGGGAGGTGGCTACACCTTC
CDR3aa: CASSYSMSQGGGYTF
j_gene: TRBJ1-2
d_gene: NA
v_gene: TRBV6-5
len: 15
abundance: many

CDR3nt: TGTGCCAGCAGCCCCCGGGCAGGGGAGTCCTACGAGCAGTACTTC
CDR3aa: CASSPRAGESYEQYF
j_gene: TRBJ2-7
d_gene: NA
v_gene: TRBV7-9
len: 15
abundance: many

CDR3nt: TGTGCCAGCAGGCCGGGACCTTTACAGACTAGCACAGATACGCAGTATTTT
CDR3aa: CASRPGPLQTSTDTQYF
j_gene: TRBJ2-3
d_gene: NA
v_gene: TRBV12-3/TRBV12-4
len: 17
abundance: few